The rows below give T cell receptor beta chains drawn from one sample of a study of chemoradiotherapy in HPV16-positive cancers. Produced via immunoSEQ multiplex PCR; TCRdb's table is partial and in-frame only. Here the sample spans about 19,000 clones, approximately 88% being singletons. The sample here was blood, taken from a patient who underwent chemoradiotherapy. The receptors were gathered from a human donor with HPV-associated anogenital cancer. Each CDR3 is given with its conserved first and last residue. D genes are given only for firm matches. Rows may omit the clone size; those that give it use once, few, many or a size class.

TRBV2	TRBJ1-2	few	TRBD1	13	TGTGCCAGCAGGGAGACGACAGGGAACGGCTACACCTTC	CASRETTGNGYTF
TRBV7-9	TRBJ1-4	.	TRBD1	16	TGTGCCAGCAGCGAACAGGGGGCGGGTACTAATGAAAAACTGTTTTTT	CASSEQGAGTNEKLFF
TRBV7-8	TRBJ1-5	few	.	16	TGTGCCAGCAGCTTAGCGGCCGCAGGAGTCAATCAGCCCCAGCATTTT	CASSLAAAGVNQPQHF
TRBV7-2	TRBJ1-5	.	.	12	TGTGCCAGCAGGGGGTTAGGTCAGCCCCAGCATTTT	CASRGLGQPQHF
TRBV11-2	TRBJ2-3	once	TRBD2	16	TGTGCCAGCAGCGAGGGGCTAGCGGGGGACACAGATACGCAGTATTTT	CASSEGLAGDTDTQYF
TRBV19	TRBJ2-7	.	.	15	TGTGCCAGTACCCCGACAGGAGGGGGGCTGAACGAGCAGTACTTC	CASTPTGGGLNEQYF
TRBV6-1	TRBJ1-1	.	.	13	TGTGCCAGCAGTGCGCAGGAGAACACTGAAGCTTTCTTT	CASSAQENTEAFF
TRBV27	TRBJ2-7	.	.	12	TGTGCCAGCAGTTTCTCCGGGGGCAACCAGTACTTC	CASSFSGGNQYF
TRBV4-1	TRBJ1-2	.	.	12	TGCGCCAGCAGCCAAGACGGCTATGGCTACACCTTC	CASSQDGYGYTF
TRBV19	TRBJ2-5	.	TRBD1	14	TGTGCCAGTAGTCCGACAGGGCATTCTGGGACCCAGTACTTC	CASSPTGHSGTQYF
TRBV10-3	TRBJ2-5	.	TRBD2	16	TGTGCCATCAGTGACGGGGCGGGGGGCCCGGGAGAGACCCAGTACTTC	CAISDGAGGPGETQYF
TRBV4-3	TRBJ2-3	.	TRBD1	16	TGCGCCAGCAGCCAAGATTGGGGACAGCCAGAAGATACGCAGTATTTT	CASSQDWGQPEDTQYF
TRBV7-2	TRBJ1-5	.	.	12	TGTGCCAGCAGCTTATATCAAGGGCCCCAGCATTTT	CASSLYQGPQHF
TRBV18	TRBJ1-2	.	TRBD1	16	TGTGCCAGCTCACCCGAAGGGGGCGGCCACAACTATGGCTACACCTTC	CASSPEGGGHNYGYTF
TRBV11-1	TRBJ1-1	.	.	13	TGTGCCAGCAGCTTTGGATGGGACACTGAAGCTTTCTTT	CASSFGWDTEAFF
TRBV7-2	TRBJ2-3	.	.	13	TGTGCCAGCAGCTTCGACGGCACAGATACGCAGTATTTT	CASSFDGTDTQYF